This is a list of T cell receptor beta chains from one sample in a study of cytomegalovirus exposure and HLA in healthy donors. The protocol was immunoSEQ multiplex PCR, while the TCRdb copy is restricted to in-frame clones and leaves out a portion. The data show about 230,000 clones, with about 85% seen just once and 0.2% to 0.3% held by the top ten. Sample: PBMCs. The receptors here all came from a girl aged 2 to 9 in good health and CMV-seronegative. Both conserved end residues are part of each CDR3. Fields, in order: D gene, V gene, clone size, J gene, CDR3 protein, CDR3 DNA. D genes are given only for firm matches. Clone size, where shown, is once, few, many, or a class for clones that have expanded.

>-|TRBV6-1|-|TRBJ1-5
CASNMGTTVYQPQHF
TGTGCCAGCAATATGGGGACAACCGTTTATCAGCCCCAGCATTTT
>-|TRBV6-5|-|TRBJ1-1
CASSYSPIGEAFF
TGTGCCAGCAGTTACTCGCCCATCGGTGAAGCTTTCTTT
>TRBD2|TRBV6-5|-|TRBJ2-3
CASSWVPSGVTDTQYF
TGTGCCAGCAGTTGGGTTCCTAGCGGGGTCACAGATACGCAGTATTTT
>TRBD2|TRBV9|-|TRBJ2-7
CASSPRAGGTLYEQYF
TGTGCCAGCAGCCCCCGAGCGGGAGGGACTTTGTACGAGCAGTACTTC
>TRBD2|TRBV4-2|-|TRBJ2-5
CASSQEGVGGQETQYF
TGTGCCAGCAGCCAAGAGGGCGTGGGAGGGCAAGAGACCCAGTACTTC
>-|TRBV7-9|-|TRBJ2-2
CASSPRRVVNTGELFF
TGTGCCAGCAGCCCAAGGAGGGTTGTAAACACCGGGGAGCTGTTTTTT
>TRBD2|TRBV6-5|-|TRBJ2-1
CASRPGTIPYNEQFF
TGTGCCAGCAGGCCCGGGACTATCCCCTACAATGAGCAGTTCTTC
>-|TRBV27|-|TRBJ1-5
CASSPHGGRFQPQHF
TGTGCCAGCAGTCCCCATGGGGGGAGGTTTCAGCCCCAGCATTTT
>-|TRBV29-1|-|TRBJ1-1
CSVVSWGQIMNTEAFF
TGCAGCGTTGTCTCGTGGGGGCAGATAATGAACACTGAAGCTTTCTTT
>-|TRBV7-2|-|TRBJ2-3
CASSPELVSDTQYF
TGTGCCAGCAGCCCTGAACTAGTGTCAGATACGCAGTATTTT
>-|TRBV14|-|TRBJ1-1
CASSQDRNTEAFF
TGTGCCAGCAGCCAAGATAGGAACACTGAAGCTTTCTTT
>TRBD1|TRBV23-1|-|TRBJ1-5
CASSHHGRQGTYQPQHF
TGCGCCAGCAGTCACCACGGGAGACAGGGGACTTATCAGCCCCAGCATTTT
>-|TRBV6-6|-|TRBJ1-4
CASSRVSATNEKLFF
TGTGCCAGCAGCCGAGTATCTGCAACTAATGAAAAACTGTTTTTT
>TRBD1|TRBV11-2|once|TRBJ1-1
CASSLSEGQGNTEAFF
TGTGCCAGCAGCTTAAGTGAGGGACAGGGGAACACTGAAGCTTTCTTT
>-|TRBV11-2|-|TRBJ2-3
CASSALKRGAADTQYF
TGTGCCAGCAGCGCCTTGAAACGGGGGGCGGCAGATACGCAGTATTTT
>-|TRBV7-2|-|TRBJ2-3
CASSLAPGGTDTQYF
TGTGCCAGCAGCTTAGCGCCGGGGGGCACAGATACGCAGTATTTT
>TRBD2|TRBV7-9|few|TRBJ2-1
CASSYSGRAYNEQFF
TGTGCCAGCAGTTACAGCGGGAGGGCCTACAATGAGCAGTTCTTC
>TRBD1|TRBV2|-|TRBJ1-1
CASIPDRGLSTEAFF
TGTGCCAGCATTCCGGACAGGGGGCTGAGCACTGAAGCTTTCTTT
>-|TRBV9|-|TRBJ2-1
CASSGTKREQFF
TGTGCCAGCAGCGGAACCAAGCGTGAGCAGTTCTTC
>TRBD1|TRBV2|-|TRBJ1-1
CASRSLGRGRTEAFF
TGTGCCAGCAGGTCTCTGGGCAGGGGGAGAACTGAAGCTTTCTTT
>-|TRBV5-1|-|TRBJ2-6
CASSLSGSSGANVLTF
TGCGCCAGCAGCTTGTCTGGGAGCTCTGGGGCCAACGTCCTGACTTTC
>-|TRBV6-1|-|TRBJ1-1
CASPRGTIMNTEAFF
TGTGCCAGCCCGAGGGGGACCATCATGAACACTGAAGCTTTCTTT
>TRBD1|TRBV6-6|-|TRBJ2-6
CASRQQGTGANVLTF
TGTGCCAGCAGACAACAGGGGACTGGGGCCAACGTCCTGACTTTC
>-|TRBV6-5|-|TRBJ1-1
CASTDYDRYNTEAFF
TGTGCCAGCACTGACTATGACAGGTACAACACTGAAGCTTTCTTT
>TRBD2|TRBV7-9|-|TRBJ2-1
CASSSLLRGGKNEQFF
TGTGCCAGCAGCTCCTTATTGCGGGGGGGCAAGAATGAGCAGTTCTTC
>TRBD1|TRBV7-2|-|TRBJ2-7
CASSLAVGTDEQYF
TGTGCCAGCAGCTTAGCGGTGGGGACAGACGAGCAGTACTTC
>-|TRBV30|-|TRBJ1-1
CAWSLGAGAGNTEAFF
TGTGCCTGGAGTTTGGGGGCCGGGGCGGGGAACACTGAAGCTTTCTTT
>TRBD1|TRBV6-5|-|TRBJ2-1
CASTTTGGANNEQFF
TGTGCCAGCACCACTACAGGGGGCGCAAACAATGAGCAGTTCTTC
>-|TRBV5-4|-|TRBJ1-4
CARGSAVYEKLFF
TGTGCCAGGGGGAGCGCTGTATACGAAAAACTGTTTTTT
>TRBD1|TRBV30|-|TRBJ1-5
CAWSRTGGCNQPQHF
TGTGCCTGGAGTCGGACAGGGGGTTGCAATCAGCCCCAGCATTTT
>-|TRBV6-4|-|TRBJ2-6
CASSDSRGGANVLTF
TGTGCCAGCAGTGACTCGAGAGGTGGGGCCAACGTCCTGACTTTC
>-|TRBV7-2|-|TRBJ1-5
CASSLPGQPQHF
TGTGCCAGCAGCCTCCCCGGGCAGCCCCAGCATTTT
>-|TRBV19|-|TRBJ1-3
CASSVYRSSGNTIYF
TGTGCCAGTAGCGTTTATCGGAGCTCTGGAAACACCATATATTTT
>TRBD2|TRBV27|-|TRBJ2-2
CASSFSGRVLGELFF
TGTGCCAGCAGTTTTAGCGGGAGGGTTTTGGGGGAGCTGTTTTTT
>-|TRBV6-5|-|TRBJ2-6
CASSKGEAGANVLTF
TGTGCCAGCAGCAAAGGAGAGGCTGGGGCCAACGTCCTGACTTTC
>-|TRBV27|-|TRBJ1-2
CASRPQQAFYGYTF
TGTGCCAGCAGACCCCAACAGGCCTTCTATGGCTACACCTTC
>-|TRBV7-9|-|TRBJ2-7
CASSSHRERRPYEQYF
TGTGCCAGCAGCTCGCATCGGGAGAGGCGTCCCTACGAGCAGTACTTC
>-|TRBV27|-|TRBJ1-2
CASSFFTGDRYNGYTF
TGTGCCAGCAGTTTCTTCACAGGTGACCGTTATAATGGCTACACCTTC
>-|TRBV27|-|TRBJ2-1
CASTRQDYNEQFF
TGTGCCAGCACGAGACAGGACTACAATGAGCAGTTCTTC
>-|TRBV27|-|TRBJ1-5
CASSSLSGLLSNQPQHF
TGTGCCAGCAGTTCTCTGTCGGGACTCCTTAGCAATCAGCCCCAGCATTTT
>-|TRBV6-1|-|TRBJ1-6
CASSDRGNSPLHF
TGTGCCAGCAGTGACAGGGGTAATTCACCCCTCCACTTT
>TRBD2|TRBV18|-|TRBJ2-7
CASSPQSGDSYEQYF
TGTGCCAGCTCACCGCAGAGCGGGGACTCCTACGAGCAGTACTTC
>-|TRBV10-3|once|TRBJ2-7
CAIGQQPYEQYF
TGTGCCATCGGGCAGCAACCCTACGAGCAGTACTTC
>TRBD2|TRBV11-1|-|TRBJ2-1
CASSHGTSGEQFF
TGTGCCAGCAGCCACGGGACTAGCGGTGAGCAGTTCTTC
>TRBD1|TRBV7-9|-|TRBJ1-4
CASSLGDRDNEKLFF
TGTGCCAGCAGCTTAGGGGACAGGGATAATGAAAAACTGTTTTTT
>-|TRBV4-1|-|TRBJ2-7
CASSQMIAVYYEQYF
TGCGCCAGCAGCCAAATGATAGCGGTATATTACGAGCAGTACTTC
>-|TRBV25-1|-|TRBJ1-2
CASRDRYLGYTF
TGTGCCAGCAGAGACAGGTACCTAGGCTACACCTTC
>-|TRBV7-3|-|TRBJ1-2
CASSSGPREGGYTF
TGTGCCAGCAGCTCAGGACCCCGGGAGGGTGGCTACACCTTC
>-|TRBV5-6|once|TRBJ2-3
CASSFPPSSTDTQYF
TGTGCCAGCAGCTTTCCCCCCTCTAGCACAGATACGCAGTATTTT
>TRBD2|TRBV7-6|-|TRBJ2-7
CASSPRLAGVYEQYF
TGTGCCAGCAGCCCCAGACTAGCGGGAGTCTACGAGCAGTACTTC
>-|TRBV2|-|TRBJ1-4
CASSEGGGGLNEKLFF
TGTGCCAGCAGTGAAGGAGGGGGGGGGCTGAATGAAAAACTGTTTTTT
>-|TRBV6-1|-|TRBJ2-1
CATKLLLENNEQFF
TGTGCCACCAAACTCCTACTCGAGAACAATGAGCAGTTCTTC
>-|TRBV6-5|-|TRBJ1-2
CASSRYRQTNYGYTF
TGTGCCAGCAGCCGTTACCGACAGACGAACTATGGCTACACCTTC
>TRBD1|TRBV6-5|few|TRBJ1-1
CASSFRSTGSPEAFF
TGTGCCAGCAGCTTTAGATCGACAGGGTCCCCCGAAGCTTTCTTT
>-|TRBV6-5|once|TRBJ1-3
CASSYDGGAGNTIYF
TGTGCCAGCAGTTACGACGGGGGAGCTGGAAACACCATATATTTT